This T cell receptor beta chain was identified in a study of CD4 T cells in relation to SARS-CoV-2 and coronaviruses. In the study overall: After roughly 9 days of antigen culture, PBMC TCR beta CDR3s were sequenced. Whole-study results and caveats: Pre-pandemic and post-infection samples never came from the same donor.

Sequenced by immunoSEQ multiplex PCR; TCRdb stores in-frame clones only, minus some. The table has about 11,000 clones, roughly 81% seen once. Concerning this clone itself: Its target is unknown. The same CDR3 can be traced to other DNA sequences in this sample.

The CDR3 extends over 13 amino acids. V was clipped by 4 bases and J by 5 bases; unmatched bases: 3. The germline gives CDR1 SGHDN, CDR2 FVKESK. Unexposed donor CD4+ T cells date from about 2011-2018, before the COVID-19 pandemic. Isolation of CD4+ T cells took place after nine to ten days in culture. As cell numbers allowed, unexposed-donor CD4+ T cells faced SARS-CoV-2 S/N and four cold-coronavirus spikes. Cultures received half-medium IL-2 refreshes on days 3 and 7. Sample: CD4+ T cells from PBMCs, cultured in vitro. This sequence joins TRBV14 and TRBJ2-7; 9 bases line up with TRBD2. The sequence was collected from a human donor in good health. Written as DNA, the CDR3 is TGTGCCAGCAGCCTTACTAGCGGGCACGAGCAGTACTTC. Translated, it gives CASSLTSGHEQYF.